Below are 3 T cell receptor beta chains sequenced from a single sample in a study of cytomegalovirus exposure and HLA in healthy donors. Use of 60 Vbeta and 13 Jbeta primers characterized the PCR. Data came from immunoSEQ multiplex PCR; TCRdb stores just in-frame clones and leaves some out. The sample has 150,000 to 200,000 clones, about 90% seen once; the top ten hold around 0.25%. Sequenced: PBMCs. The receptors originated from a girl under three years old in good health and CMV-seronegative.

V gene TRBV27 combines with J gene TRBJ1-5; a possible D gene is TRBD1 (5 bases). The CDR3 runs to 15 residues. Germline CDR1 is MNHEY and CDR2 is SMNVEV (reference sequence). Trimming stripped 5 bases from V and 6 bases from J, with 17 bases between. DNA of the CDR3: TGTGCCAGCAGTCCCGGAGTTGGGGCGAGTCAGCCCCAGCATTTT. Protein: CASSPGVGASQPQHF.

The chain employs TRBV5-1 and TRBJ1-3, with a weak D call TRBD1 (5 bases). The CDR3 spans 14 residues. The germline V gene has CDR1 SGHRS and CDR2 YFSETQ. The V and J ends lost 4 bases and 2 bases respectively, with 10 bases between them. The CDR3 region has the DNA TGCGCCAGCAGCGGAGGGGCCACTGGAAACACCATATATTTT. This translates into CASSGGATGNTIYF. The whole variable domain, filled in from reference TRBV5-1 and TRBJ1-3, reads KAGVTQTPRYLIKTRGQQVTLSCSPISGHRSVSWYQQTPGQGLQFLFEYFSETQRNKGNFPGRFSGRQFSNSRSEMNVSTLELGDSALYLCASSGGATGNTIYFGEGSWLTVV.

The chain has TRBV7-3 and TRBJ2-1; the match to TRBD1 covers 8 bases. The CDR3 is 15 amino acids. Looked up from germline, CDR1 is SGHTA and CDR2 is FQGTGA. With V trimmed by 4 bases and J by 2 bases, 4 bases remained unmatched. CDR3 bases: TGTGCCAGCAGCTCGACGGGACAGGCCTACAATGAGCAGTTCTTC. This translates into CASSSTGQAYNEQFF.